This T cell receptor beta chain was identified in a study of blood T cell repertoires in COVID-19. The wider study: Spain, Italy and the United States supplied samples that represented acute and convalescent COVID-19. PBMCs, B-cell-depleted T cells, or T cells were the source of the cDNA or gDNA that made up the material.

This clone showed up just a few times. The CDR3 spans 16 residues. CDR1 SGHVS and CDR2 FQNEAQ come from the germline V gene. With 1 base removed from V and 4 bases from J, the gap between germline ends came to 13 bases. In the source study's methods: Amplification from reference gene primers served as the basis for estimated nucleated cell counts. TCRdb's copy holds only in-frame clones and misses some; the assay was immunoSEQ multiplex PCR. Clone size and V and J calls were adopted from that table, with D and trimming inferred from the DNA. The sample records about 30,000 clones, 70% to 90% being singletons.

The TCR was taken from a human donor in a cohort sampled during active COVID-19. Sequenced: peripheral blood. The chain uses TRBV7-8 and TRBJ2-2, with D possibly being TRBD1 (5 bases). CDR3 coding DNA: TGTGCCAGCAGCTTAGGACAGACGTGGGGCACCGGGGAGCTGTTTTTT. This gives the protein CASSLGQTWGTGELFF. The variable domain in full, completed from reference TRBV7-8 and TRBJ2-2, reads GAGVSQSPRYKVAKRGQDVALRCDPISGHVSLFWYQQALGQGPEFLTYFQNEAQLDKSGLPSDRFFAERPEGSVSTLKIQRTQQEDSAVYLCASSLGQTWGTGELFFGEGSRLTVL.